The TCR beta chain under discussion was sequenced for a study of T cell responses to AZD1222 COVID-19 vaccine. Notes on the study in general: The study sampled repertoires only after the peak T cell response. The study reported that nearly half of spike-specific TCRs target unmutated variant regions. Clonal diversity may have been underestimated in mostly white British donors.

Sequenced by immunoSEQ multiplex PCR; TCRdb stores in-frame clones only, minus some. This table has 80,000 to 130,000 clones, around nine tenths appearing once. For this clone: Its antigen is unknown.

The material sequenced was peripheral blood, taken on day 0 of AZD1222 vaccination. The sequence derives from an adult in good health.

CDR3 nucleotides: TGCAGCGTTGATTTGGGGGCCGCTGAAGCTTTCTTT. Its protein product is CSVDLGAAEAFF. The rearrangement joins TRBV29-1 to TRBJ1-1; D perhaps matches TRBD1 (6 bases). The germline gives CDR1 SQVTM, CDR2 ANQGSEA. The CDR3 totals 12 residues. The ends were cut back, 3 bases at V and 6 bases at J, with 11 bases in the middle.